This TCR beta chain was sequenced during a study of shared clonotypes between healthy human individuals. Trimming cost V 0 bases and J 9 bases, with 9 bases left between them. The V gene's germline CDR1 is KGHSH and CDR2 LQKENI. This CDR3 spans 13 amino acids. Sequencing was performed with immunoSEQ multiplex PCR; in TCRdb, only in-frame clones are kept and a portion is missing. Of 2.3 million or so clones in the sample, 85% to 95% are singletons; the top ten hold 0.35% to 0.45%. Study donors comprised healthy, HIV-negative adults devoid of recent acute infection or vaccination. The sample was naive CD4+ T cells from PBMCs. Subset defined: CD45RA+ positively selected. The source is a man between 18 and 35 years old in good health. Some clones in this sample may be carry-over from other donors' samples. This chain uses TRBV18 with TRBJ1-3, with unresolved D. CDR3 coding DNA: TGTGCCAGCTCACCACCGTCCGAGGGCACCATATATTTT. Translated: CASSPPSEGTIYF. Full variable domain (remainder filled in from reference TRBV18 and TRBJ1-3): NAGVMQNPRHLVRRRGQEARLRCSPMKGHSHVYWYRQLPEEGLKFMVYLQKENIIDESGMPKERFSAEFPKEGPSILRIQQVVRGDSAAYFCASSPPSEGTIYFGEGSWLTVV.